This T cell receptor (beta chain) was documented in a study of cytomegalovirus exposure and HLA in healthy donors. Study outcomes and limitations: The listing of roughly 160 TCR beta chains classed them as cytomegalovirus-associated. Accounts indicate the classifier identified cytomegalovirus status with strong specificity and sensitivity. The tendency of first-cohort TCR clusters to co-occur in the 110 or so validation repertoires emerged from a later analysis.

Assay: immunoSEQ multiplex PCR; the TCRdb copy retains only in-frame clones and omits some. The data show tens of thousands of clones, with roughly 95% seen just once and 4.5% held by the top ten. As for this clone: What it binds is unknown.

The CDR3 consists of 13 residues. CDR1 ENHRY and CDR2 SYGVKD come from the germline V gene. The chain recombines TRBV10-3 with TRBJ2-3, with 8 positions matching TRBD2. Sequencing used PBMCs. The clonotype was recovered from a woman under 30 in good health and CMV-seropositive. The CDR3 region is CAFSREVADTQYF. CDR3 DNA: TGTGCGTTTTCGCGGGAGGTCGCAGATACGCAGTATTTT.